This TCR beta chain is drawn from a study of shared clonotypes between healthy human individuals. On the study more broadly: Each donor's CD8 memory used one plate, CD8 naive two, each CD4 subset three. Whole-study findings and limits: Non-shared clonotypes had lower generation probabilities than those shared by all four donors. Clonotype sharing across several donors was observed for around 5% of naive CD4 clonotypes. Rarefaction exposed incomplete sorted-subset sequencing despite large depth.

Looked up from germline, CDR1 is SQVTM and CDR2 is ANQGSEA. V gave up 4 bases and J gave up 2 bases; unmatched junction bases: 8. The length of the CDR3 is 14 residues. A note on this clone: Its antigen is as yet unknown.

Measured with immunoSEQ multiplex PCR; TCRdb has only the in-frame clones, and not every one. The repertoire has roughly 2,000,000 clones, around 96% of them found once; the top ten carry more than 0.95%. Naive CD8 cells lacked CD45RO and underwent positive selection for CCR7, leaving out terminally differentiated effector memory CD45RA+ cells. Sequenced material: naive CD8+ T cells sorted from blood. This rearrangement joins TRBV29-1 to TRBJ2-7, with 7 bases that match TRBD1. The receptor comes from a man aged 18 to 29 in good health. The CDR3: CSVGHRGNTYEQYF. The CDR3, as DNA: TGCAGCGTTGGCCACAGGGGCAACACCTACGAGCAGTACTTC.